These 11 T cell receptor beta chains share one sample of origin, sequenced in a study of T cell responses to AZD1222 COVID-19 vaccine. Only in-frame clones appear in the TCRdb table, and some are missing; sequencing was by immunoSEQ multiplex PCR. The table lists about 94,000 clones, roughly 88% of them singletons. The sequences come from peripheral blood, collected on day 0 of AZD1222 vaccination. Source of these receptors: an adult in good health.

The genes are TRBV3-1 (or the pseudogene TRBV3-2) and TRBJ2-7; 9 bases agree with TRBD2. CDR1 is LGHDT and CDR2 is YNNKEL in the germline V gene (reference sequence). This CDR3 has 15 amino acids. With V trimmed by 1 base and J by 4 bases, 5 bases remained unmatched. The CDR3 sequence: CASSQASGARYEQYF. The CDR3 nucleotides read TGTGCCAGCAGCCAAGCTAGCGGGGCCCGATACGAGCAGTACTTC.

This clone appeared a single time. The rearrangement joins TRBV19 to TRBJ2-1; 8 bases are shared with TRBD1. The J segment lost 0 bases and the V segment lost 4 bases, leaving 2 bases of the junction unmatched. Germline-derived CDR1 and CDR2 are LNHDA and SQIVND (reference sequence). The CDR3 is made up of 15 amino acids. This CDR3 reads CASSTTGGSYNEQFF. DNA for the CDR3: TGTGCCAGTAGTACAACAGGGGGCTCCTACAATGAGCAGTTCTTC.

J is TRBJ1-4 and V is TRBV5-1; maybe TRBD1 (5 bases). The V end was cut by 4 bases, the J end by 1 base, with 11 bases between. The CDR3 spans 15 residues. Germline-derived CDR1 and CDR2 are SGHRS and YFSETQ. CDR3 region: CASSPSGGTNEKLFF. CDR3 bases: TGCGCCAGCAGCCCGAGCGGGGGAACTAATGAAAAACTGTTTTTT.

The rearrangement links TRBV6-5 to TRBJ2-2; weak D call: TRBD1 (6 bases). CDR3 length: 14 amino acids. Trimming removed 4 bases at V and 4 bases at J, with 10 bases between. Germline V gene data show CDR1 as MNHEY and CDR2 as SVGAGI. Here the CDR3 reads CASSSQDSTGELFF. In DNA form, the CDR3 reads TGTGCCAGCAGTTCCCAGGACAGCACCGGGGAGCTGTTTTTT.

This chain joins TRBV19 and TRBJ1-5; a possible D gene is TRBD1 (6 bases). Trimming pared 5 bases from V and 6 bases from J, leaving 17 bases between. The CDR3 covers 15 residues. Germline V gene sequence: CDR1 LNHDA, CDR2 SQIVND (reference sequence). The CDR3 is CASSGGQGRAQPQHF. The CDR3 DNA reads as TGTGCCAGTAGTGGAGGGCAGGGGAGGGCTCAGCCCCAGCATTTT. The full variable domain, rest sourced from reference TRBV19 and TRBJ1-5, is DGGITQSPKYLFRKEGQNVTLSCEQNLNHDAMYWYRQDPGQGLRLIYYSQIVNDFQKGDIAEGYSVSREKKESFPLTVTSAQKNPTAFYLCASSGGQGRAQPQHFGDGTRLSIL.

This clone was recorded once. This sequence joins TRBV6-1 and TRBJ1-2; D may be TRBD1 (5 bases). Germline assignment: CDR1 MNHNS and CDR2 SASEGT. This CDR3 has 14 residues. Between the trimmed V and J ends, which lost 0 bases and 5 bases, there was a span of 10 bases. The CDR3 spells CASSEAGTGYGYTF. The CDR3 DNA reads as TGTGCCAGCAGTGAAGCAGGGACGGGTTATGGCTACACCTTC.

This sequence joins TRBV30 and TRBJ1-2, with a weak D call TRBD1 (6 bases). Trimming cost V 0 bases and J 8 bases, with 16 bases left between them. CDR1 and CDR2 (germline): GTSNPN, SVGIG (reference sequence). This CDR3 has 14 amino acids. CDR3 bases: TGTGCCTGGAGTGTACGAGAGACAGGCGTCGGCTACACCTTC. It yields the protein CAWSVRETGVGYTF.

The chain is built from TRBV29-1 and TRBJ1-4; no clear D gene. Trimming removed 4 bases at V and 8 bases at J, with 11 bases between. Germline-derived CDR1 and CDR2 are SQVTM and ANQGSEA. CDR3 length: 12 amino acids. For the CDR3, the DNA is TGCAGCGTTGGCTTACCGGGCGAAAAACTGTTTTTT. Amino acid sequence: CSVGLPGEKLFF.

This chain uses TRBV19 with TRBJ2-5; a possible D gene is TRBD2 (5 bases). This CDR3 contains 14 residues. Between the trimmed V and J ends, which lost 9 bases and 4 bases, there was a span of 18 bases. Germline CDR1 is LNHDA and CDR2 is SQIVND (reference sequence). DNA for the CDR3: TGTGCCAGCTCAAATTTCGGGGTAAGAGAGACCCAGTACTTC. It specifies CASSNFGVRETQYF.

The V gene is TRBV27, the J gene TRBJ2-7, with 8 nucleotides matching TRBD1. The CDR3 spans 16 residues. J lost 2 bases, V lost 5 bases, and 11 bases had no gene match. Per the germline V gene, CDR1 is MNHEY and CDR2 is SMNVEV (reference sequence). CDR3 bases: TGTGCCAGCAGTCATCACCGACAGGGGCCAGCCTACGAGCAGTACTTC. Translated, it gives CASSHHRQGPAYEQYF.

This clone was seen a few times. V is TRBV15 and J is TRBJ1-3; a possible D gene is TRBD1 (6 bases). V was trimmed by 0 bases and J by 4 bases, leaving 10 bases between them. The CDR3 totals 15 residues. Per germline, CDR1 LNHNV and CDR2 YYDKDF (reference sequence). The CDR3 sequence is CATSRDRGGGNTIYF. The CDR3 bases are TGTGCCACCAGCAGAGATAGGGGGGGAGGAAACACCATATATTTT.